The T cell receptor delta chain under discussion was sequenced for a study of Vδ1+ human thymocytes. Notes on the study in general: In the thymus, TRG and TRD repertoires looked highly polyclonal with Gaussian CDR3 lengths.

RNA was extracted from the cells and then reverse transcribed. CDR3 amplicons came from multiplex PCR with pooled V-gene forward and constant-region reverse primers. TCRdb re-called the multiplex PCR reads through CATT. The sample shows 20,000 to 25,000 delta-chain clones, roughly 8% of them seen only once. The ends lost 1 base at V and 1 base at J; junction bases unmatched: 18. The CDR3 runs 21 residues. CDR1 is TSWWSYY, CDR2 QGS, per germline. Remarks on this clone: Its antigen is undetermined.

This chain connects TRDV1 to TRDJ2; 7 nucleotides line up with TRDD3. The receptor was derived from a child less than two years old who had congenital heart surgery. The sequenced sample was Vdelta1+ gamma-delta thymocytes from the thymus. The subset is: FACS-sorted CD3+ TCRalphabeta- TCRVdelta1+ TCRVdelta2- thymocytes. CDR3 loop: CALGEHILSRLGGDLTAQLFF. The CDR3 DNA follows: TGTGCTCTTGGGGAACATATCCTCTCCAGGCTGGGGGGCGATTTGACAGCACAACTCTTCTTT.